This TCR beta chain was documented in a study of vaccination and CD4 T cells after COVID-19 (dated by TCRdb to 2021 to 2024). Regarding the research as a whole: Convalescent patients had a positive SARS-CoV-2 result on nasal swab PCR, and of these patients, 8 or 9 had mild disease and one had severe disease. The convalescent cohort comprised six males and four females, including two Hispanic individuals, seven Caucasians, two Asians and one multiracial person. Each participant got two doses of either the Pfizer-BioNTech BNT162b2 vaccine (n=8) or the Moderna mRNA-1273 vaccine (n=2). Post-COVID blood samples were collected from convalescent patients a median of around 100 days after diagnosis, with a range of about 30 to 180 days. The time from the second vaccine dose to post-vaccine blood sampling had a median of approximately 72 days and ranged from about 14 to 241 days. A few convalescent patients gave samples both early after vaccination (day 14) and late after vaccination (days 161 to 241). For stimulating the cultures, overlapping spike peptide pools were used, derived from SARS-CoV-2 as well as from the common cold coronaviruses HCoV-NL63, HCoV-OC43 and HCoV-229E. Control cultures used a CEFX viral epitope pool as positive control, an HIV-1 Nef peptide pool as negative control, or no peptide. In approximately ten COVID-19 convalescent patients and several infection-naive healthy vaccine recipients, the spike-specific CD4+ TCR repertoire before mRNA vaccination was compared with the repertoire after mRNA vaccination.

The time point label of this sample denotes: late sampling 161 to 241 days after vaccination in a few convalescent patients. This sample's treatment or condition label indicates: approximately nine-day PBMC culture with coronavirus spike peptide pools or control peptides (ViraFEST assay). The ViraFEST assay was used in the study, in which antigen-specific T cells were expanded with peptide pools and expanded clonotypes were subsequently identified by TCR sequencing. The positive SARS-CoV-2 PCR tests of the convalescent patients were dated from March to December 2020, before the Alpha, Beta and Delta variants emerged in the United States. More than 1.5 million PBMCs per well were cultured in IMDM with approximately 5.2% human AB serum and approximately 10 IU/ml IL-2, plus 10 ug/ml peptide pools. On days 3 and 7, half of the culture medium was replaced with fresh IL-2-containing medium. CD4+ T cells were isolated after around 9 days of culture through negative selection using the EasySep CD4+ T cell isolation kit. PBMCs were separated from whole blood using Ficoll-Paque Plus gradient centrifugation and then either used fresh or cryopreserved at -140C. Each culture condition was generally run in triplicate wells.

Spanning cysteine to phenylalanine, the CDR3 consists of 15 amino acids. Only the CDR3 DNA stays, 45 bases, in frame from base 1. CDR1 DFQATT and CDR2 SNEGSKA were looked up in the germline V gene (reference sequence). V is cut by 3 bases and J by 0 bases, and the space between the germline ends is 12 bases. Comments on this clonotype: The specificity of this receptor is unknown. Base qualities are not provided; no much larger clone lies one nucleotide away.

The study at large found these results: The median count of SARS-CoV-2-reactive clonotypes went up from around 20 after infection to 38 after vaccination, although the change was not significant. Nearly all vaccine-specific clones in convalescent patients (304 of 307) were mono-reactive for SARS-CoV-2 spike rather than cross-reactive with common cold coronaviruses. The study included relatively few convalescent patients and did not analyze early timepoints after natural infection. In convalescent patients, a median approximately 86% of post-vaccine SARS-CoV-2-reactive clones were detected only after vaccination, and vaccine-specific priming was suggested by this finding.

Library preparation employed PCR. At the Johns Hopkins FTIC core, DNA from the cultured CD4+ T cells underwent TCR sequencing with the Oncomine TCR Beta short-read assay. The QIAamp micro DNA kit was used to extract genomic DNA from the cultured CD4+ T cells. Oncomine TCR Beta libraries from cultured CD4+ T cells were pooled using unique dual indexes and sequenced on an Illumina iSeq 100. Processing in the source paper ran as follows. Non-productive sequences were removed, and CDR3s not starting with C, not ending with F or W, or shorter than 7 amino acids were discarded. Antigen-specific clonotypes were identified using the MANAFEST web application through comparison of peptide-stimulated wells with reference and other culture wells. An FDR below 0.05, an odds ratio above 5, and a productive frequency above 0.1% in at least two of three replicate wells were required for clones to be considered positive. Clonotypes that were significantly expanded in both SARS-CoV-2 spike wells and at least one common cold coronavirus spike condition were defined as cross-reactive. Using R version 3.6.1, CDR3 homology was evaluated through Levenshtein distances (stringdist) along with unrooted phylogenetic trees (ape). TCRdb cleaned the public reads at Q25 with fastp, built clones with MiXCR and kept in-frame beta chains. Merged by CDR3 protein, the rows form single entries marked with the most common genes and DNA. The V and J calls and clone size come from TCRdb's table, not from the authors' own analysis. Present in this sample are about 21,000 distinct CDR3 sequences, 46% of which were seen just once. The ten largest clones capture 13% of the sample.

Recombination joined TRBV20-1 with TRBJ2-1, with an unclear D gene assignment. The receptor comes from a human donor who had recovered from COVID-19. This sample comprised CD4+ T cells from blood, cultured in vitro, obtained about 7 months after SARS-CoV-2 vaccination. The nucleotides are TGCAGTGCTAGTTGGCGGTGGGACTCCTACAATGAGCAGTTCTTC. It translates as CSASWRWDSYNEQFF.